These 12 T cell receptor beta chains were all obtained from the same sample, sequenced in a study of blood T cell repertoires in COVID-19. Generated by immunoSEQ multiplex PCR, the TCRdb table keeps only in-frame clones and is missing some. This table holds 150,000 to 200,000 clones, approximately 91% found once. The sequenced sample was PBMCs or T cells enriched from blood (not recorded which). The receptors derive from a woman in her late teens or twenties who had recovered from COVID-19.

The chain's CDR3 is CASSQVEGLAYNEQFF. The DNA for the CDR3 is TGTGCCAGCAGCCAGGTTGAGGGACTAGCTTACAATGAGCAGTTCTTC. The rearrangement joins TRBV4-2 to TRBJ2-1; 9 positions match TRBD2. Per germline, CDR1 LGHNA and CDR2 YNFKEQ. The ends lost 3 bases at V and 4 bases at J; junction bases unmatched: 7. CDR3 length: 16 amino acids.

This chain joins TRBV6-5 and TRBJ1-5, with 9 positions matching TRBD1. V gave up 5 bases and J gave up 5 bases; unmatched junction bases: 7. The CDR3 runs to 15 residues. Per germline, CDR1 MNHEY and CDR2 SVGAGI. This CDR3 reads CASSPSTGGYQPQHF. The CDR3 nucleotides are TGTGCCAGCAGTCCCTCGACAGGGGGGTATCAGCCCCAGCATTTT.

This chain's CDR3 is CASSQNWEANYGYTF. In DNA, the CDR3 is TGTGCCAGTAGTCAAAATTGGGAGGCGAACTATGGCTACACCTTC. J is TRBJ1-2 and V is TRBV19, with unresolved D. The germline gives CDR1 LNHDA, CDR2 SQIVND (reference sequence). The CDR3 has 15 residues. The germline V and J ends were trimmed by 5 bases and 2 bases, with 15 bases remaining between them.

The chain is built from TRBV28 and TRBJ2-4; TRBD1 might be the D (6 bases). V was pared by 6 bases and J by 7 bases, with 19 bases between. Germline CDR1 is MDHEN and CDR2 is SYDVKM. The CDR3 sequence is 15 residues long. The CDR3 coding sequence is TGTGCCAGCAGCCGCCCCCAGGGGATGGAGAACATTCAGTACTTC. This sequence encodes CASSRPQGMENIQYF. Based on the CDR3 plus reference TRBV28 and TRBJ2-4, the full variable domain is DVKVTQSSRYLVKRTGEKVFLECVQDMDHENMFWYRQDPGLGLRLIYFSYDVKMKEKGDIPEGYSVSREKKERFSLILESASTNQTSMYLCASSRPQGMENIQYFGAGTRLSVL.

This rearrangement joins TRBV5-1 to TRBJ2-7; TRBD1 matches 10 bases. The length of the CDR3 is 16 residues. V trimming: 4 bases; J trimming: 6 bases; junction bases outside the gene matches: 13. CDR1 is SGHRS, CDR2 YFSETQ, per germline. For the CDR3, the DNA is TGCGCCAGCAGCCCCCTGGCGACAGGGGGCTCGGGCGAGCAGTACTTC. It codes for CASSPLATGGSGEQYF.

The rearrangement joins TRBV12-3 or TRBV12-4 to TRBJ2-1, with D tentatively TRBD1 (6 bases). V gave up 6 bases and J gave up 5 bases, with 11 bases separating them. The CDR3 consists of 13 residues. CDR3 amino acids: CASSRDTHNEQFF. Written as DNA, the CDR3 is TGTGCCAGCAGCCGGGACACCCACAATGAGCAGTTCTTC.

The chain carries TRBV9 and TRBJ1-2, with D tentatively TRBD1 (5 bases). The V gene lost 0 bases and the J gene lost 4 bases, with 13 bases spanning the gap. Germline V gives CDR1 SGDLS, CDR2 YYNGEE. CDR3 length: 15 amino acids. CDR3 bases: TGTGCCAGCAGCGTAGTGGATAGGGGCACCTATGGCTACACCTTC. It yields the protein CASSVVDRGTYGYTF. Drawing the rest from reference TRBV9 and TRBJ1-2, the complete variable domain is DSGVTQTPKHLITATGQRVTLRCSPRSGDLSVYWYQQSLDQGLQFLIQYYNGEERAKGNILERFSAQQFPDLHSELNLSSLELGDSALYFCASSVVDRGTYGYTFGSGTRLTVV.

The V call is TRBV6-5, the J call TRBJ1-5, with TRBD1 matching 10 bases. The germline V gene encodes CDR1 MNHEY and CDR2 SVGAGI. V trimming: 6 bases; J trimming: 5 bases; junction bases outside the gene matches: 4. CDR3 size: 14 residues. In DNA form, the CDR3 reads TGTGCCAGCAGAGGGACAGGGGTAGATCAGCCCCAGCATTTT. It specifies CASRGTGVDQPQHF.

The V gene is TRBV6-1, the J gene TRBJ2-3; D is unresolved. CDR3 length: 14 amino acids. Germline V CDR1 and CDR2: MNHNS, SASEGT. The germline V and J ends were trimmed by 0 bases and 0 bases, with 4 bases remaining between them. CDR3 loop: CASSEATSTDTQYF. The CDR3 DNA sequence: TGTGCCAGCAGTGAAGCGACTAGCACAGATACGCAGTATTTT.

This clone has a single count. CDR3 in DNA: TGTGCCAGCAGTTTCGGGAGTGCCTACGAGCAGTACTTC. Translation gives CASSFGSAYEQYF. The rearrangement links TRBV27 to TRBJ2-7, with a tentative D call TRBD2 (6 bases). CDR3 length: 13 residues. V lost 3 bases, J lost 2 bases, and 8 bases lay in between. The germline V gene has CDR1 MNHEY and CDR2 SMNVEV (reference sequence).

The chain carries TRBV2 and TRBJ2-5, with D tentatively TRBD1 (6 bases). V lost 10 bases and J lost 5, with 17 bases in between. The length of the CDR3 is 13 residues. Germline V gene sequence: CDR1 SNHLY, CDR2 FYNNEI. As DNA, the CDR3 is TGTGCCACGAGCGACAGAAGGGGGGAGACCCAGTACTTC. Amino acid sequence: CATSDRRGETQYF. Combining the CDR3 with reference TRBV2 and TRBJ2-5 gives the whole variable domain EPEVTQTPSHQVTQMGQEVILRCVPISNHLYFYWYRQILGQKVEFLVSFYNNEISEKSEIFDDQFSVERPDGSNFTLKIRSTKLEDSAMYFCATSDRRGETQYFGPGTRLLVL.

J is TRBJ1-2 and V is TRBV12-3 or TRBV12-4; D gene uncertain. The CDR3 is 13 residues long. Trimming removed 6 bases from V and 10 bases from J, with 18 bases in between. The CDR3 sequence is CASRPAGSLAYTF. CDR3 sequence (DNA): TGTGCCAGCAGACCAGCCGGGTCTCTCGCCTACACCTTC.